Listed here are 27 T cell receptor beta chains from one sample, sequenced in a study of CXCR3-negative and CXCR3-positive naive CD8 T cells. Study findings and constraints: In CXCR3-positive naive cells, the TRB CDR3s were more hydrophobic than in CXCR3-negative naive cells.

The TRB cDNA libraries were prepared by 5' RACE with UMI labels. TCRdb reprocessed the 5' RACE reads; each CDR3 protein has one entry and no DNA is given. Its table lists 150,000 or so distinct CDR3 sequences. Their recognized antigens are unknown. Sequencing used naive CXCR3+ CD8+ T cells from blood. This sample's subset: CD45RO-CCR7+CD27+CD95- naive CD8+ T cells expressing CXCR3 (TNR3+). These receptors were taken from a human donor in good health. Some clones in this sample may be carry-over from other donors' samples.

This chain connects TRBV7-9 to TRBJ2-3. This CDR3 region has 15 residues. Germline values: CDR1 SEHNR, CDR2 FQNEAQ (reference sequence). The CDR3 is CASSSPSFVSTQQYF.

The chain uses TRBV24-1 and TRBJ2-7. The CDR3 is 11 residues long. In germline, CDR1 is KGHDR, CDR2 SFDVKD. CDR3 region: CATSDLREQYF.

The chain uses TRBV2 and TRBJ2-7; as DNA is missing, the TRBD2 call by TCRdb cannot be tested. The CDR3 has 15 amino acids. Germline V CDR1 and CDR2: SNHLY, FYNNEI. The CDR3 loop reads CASSDPSGGVYEQYF.

The rearrangement links TRBV28 to TRBJ2-7; TCRdb outputs TRBD2, but without DNA this stays unchecked. From germline, CDR1 is MDHEN and CDR2 SYDVKM. This CDR3 region has 14 residues. The CDR3 loop reads CASSPMTRTYEQYF.

The V call is TRBV19, the J call TRBJ2-2; TCRdb calls TRBD1, which cannot be checked without DNA. This CDR3 comprises 16 residues. Per germline, CDR1 LNHDA and CDR2 SQIVND (reference sequence). CDR3 amino acids: CASNTFDRTGTGELFF.

The V gene is TRBV7-8, the J gene TRBJ2-7; the D call of TRBD2 rests on TCRdb alone, since no DNA is present to check it. Germline CDR1 SGHVS, CDR2 FQNEAQ. This CDR3 region has 16 residues. CDR3 protein: CASSYPATSGTYEQYF.

The chain links TRBV19 to TRBJ2-7; TCRdb names TRBD1, which stays unverified in the absence of DNA. Germline V gene lookup returns CDR1 LNHDA and CDR2 SQIVND (reference sequence). The length of the CDR3 is 15 residues. The CDR3 sequence: CASSGRKDSTYEQYF.

The J gene is TRBJ2-1, the V gene TRBV27. This CDR3 comprises 13 residues. The germline gives CDR1 MNHEY, CDR2 SMNVEV (reference sequence). The CDR3 protein is CASSLAHSNEQFF.

The genes are TRBV7-6 and TRBJ2-1; no DNA is available, so the TRBD2 call from TCRdb remains unchecked. The CDR3 spans 14 residues. Germline V gene lookup returns CDR1 SGHVS and CDR2 FNYEAQ. CDR3 loop: CASSLASGGSEQFF. Using reference TRBV7-6 and TRBJ2-1 for the parts outside the CDR3, the full variable domain is GAGVSQSPRYKVTKRGQDVALRCDPISGHVSLYWYRQALGQGPEFLTYFNYEAQQDKSGLPNDRFSAERPEGSISTLTIQRTEQRDSAMYRCASSLASGGSEQFFGPGTRLTVL.

The CDR3 sequence: CASSLGTFTGELFF. This chain connects TRBV28 to TRBJ2-2; TCRdb names TRBD1, which stays unverified in the absence of DNA. Germline-derived CDR1 and CDR2 are MDHEN and SYDVKM. The length of the CDR3 is 14 residues.

CDR3 sequence: CASSLTTESTDTQYF. The chain is built from TRBV7-3 and TRBJ2-3. The CDR3 covers 15 residues. Per germline, CDR1 SGHTA and CDR2 FQGTGA. Full variable domain (rest looked up from reference TRBV7-3 and TRBJ2-3): GAGVSQTPSNKVTEKGKYVELRCDPISGHTALYWYRQSLGQGPEFLIYFQGTGAADDSGLPNDRFFAVRPEGSVSTLKIQRTERGDSAVYLCASSLTTESTDTQYFGPGTRLTVL.

The chain recombines TRBV5-6 with TRBJ2-1; TCRdb calls TRBD2, which cannot be checked without DNA. The CDR3 is 13 amino acids. CDR1 is SGHDT and CDR2 is YYEEEE in the germline V gene. The CDR3 region is CASSFSGANEQFF.

The J gene is TRBJ1-2, the V gene TRBV27; lacking DNA, the TRBD1 call made by TCRdb goes unchecked. Germline loops: CDR1 MNHEY, CDR2 SMNVEV (reference sequence). The CDR3 consists of 15 residues. The chain's CDR3 is CASSLGAVGNYGYTF.

This chain's CDR3 is CASSWGTGQPSPNTGELFF. V and J are TRBV12-3 or TRBV12-4 and TRBJ2-2; TCRdb names TRBD1, which stays unverified in the absence of DNA. There are 19 residues in the CDR3.

V usage is TRBV7-9 and J usage is TRBJ2-5; TCRdb lists TRBD2, though no DNA is available to test this call. CDR3 length: 16 amino acids. In germline, CDR1 is SEHNR, CDR2 FQNEAQ (reference sequence). CDR3 region: CASSTLAGGLQETQYF.

The chain links TRBV20-1 to TRBJ2-1; lacking DNA, the TRBD2 call made by TCRdb goes unchecked. This CDR3 is 18 amino acids long. CDR1 and CDR2 from the germline V gene are DFQATT and SNEGSKA (reference sequence). The CDR3 is CSARDQSGRAPSYNEQFF.

The CDR3 sequence: CAITPDSYEQYF. The genes are TRBV10-3 and TRBJ2-7; TCRdb names TRBD1, which stays unverified in the absence of DNA. Germline CDR1 reads ENHRY; CDR2 reads SYGVKD. The CDR3 has 12 amino acids.

This chain links TRBV4-2 with TRBJ1-2; lacking DNA, the TRBD1 call made by TCRdb goes unchecked. Germline values: CDR1 LGHNA, CDR2 YNFKEQ. CDR3 length equals 15 residues. The CDR3 here is CASSQIRQGYYGYTF.

This CDR3 is CASSPSGEGYNEQFF. The chain recombines TRBV9 with TRBJ2-1; with no DNA, the TCRdb D assignment of TRBD1 cannot be verified. The CDR3 runs 15 residues. The germline V gene encodes CDR1 SGDLS and CDR2 YYNGEE.

The CDR3 loop is CASSLVPSYEQYF. V and J are TRBV12-3 or TRBV12-4 and TRBJ2-7. The CDR3 is made up of 13 amino acids.

The gene calls are TRBV20-1 and TRBJ2-7; the D gene TCRdb calls, TRBD2, cannot be checked with no DNA. CDR3 length: 13 residues. Germline CDR1 reads DFQATT; CDR2 reads SNEGSKA (reference sequence). The chain's CDR3 is CSAGRGRGYEQYF.

The chain is built from TRBV6-2 or TRBV6-3 and TRBJ1-5; TCRdb lists TRBD1, though no DNA is available to test this call. This CDR3 region has 14 residues. Germline V gene lookup returns CDR1 MNHEY and CDR2 SVGEGT. The CDR3 here is CASSYGTSNQPQHF.

V gene TRBV27 combines with J gene TRBJ2-7; TCRdb picks TRBD2, but there is no DNA to check that call. In germline, CDR1 is MNHEY, CDR2 SMNVEV (reference sequence). The CDR3 consists of 14 residues. The CDR3 region is CASSGLAGDYEQYF.

The CDR3 here is CATSRDPGTDTQYF. The chain is built from TRBV15 and TRBJ2-3. The CDR3 spans 14 residues. Germline loops: CDR1 LNHNV, CDR2 YYDKDF (reference sequence).

The genes are TRBV14 and TRBJ2-1; TCRdb gives TRBD1 as the D gene, but with no DNA this cannot be confirmed. Germline values: CDR1 SGHDN, CDR2 FVKESK. The CDR3 contains 17 residues. The CDR3 spells CASSQSSSARSYNEQFF.

This chain connects TRBV6-2 or TRBV6-3 to TRBJ1-1; TCRdb indicates TRBD1, and absent DNA this call remains unverified. CDR3 length: 14 residues. CDR1 and CDR2 from the germline V gene are MNHEY and SVGEGT. The CDR3 sequence: CASGPTNQMTEAFF.

The V and J genes are TRBV16 and TRBJ2-1; TCRdb returns TRBD1, unconfirmable since there is no DNA. Germline CDR1 reads KGHSY; CDR2 reads FQNENV. The CDR3 runs to 19 residues. The CDR3 spells CASSQSGQGSFVPYNEQFF.